This is a list of T cell receptor beta chains from one sample in a study of early T cells in non-severe SARS-CoV-2 infection. TCRdb passed the 5' RACE reads through MiXCR, listing each CDR3 protein once. The sample lists 95,000 to 120,000 distinct CDR3 sequences, about an eighth seen once, with around 3% in the top ten. Sequencing was done on a sample of whole blood. These TCRs come from an adult who was a healthcare worker with PCR-confirmed SARS-CoV-2 infection or an uninfected control (not recorded which). The CDR3 runs from the conserved cysteine through the conserved F or W. The order of the fields is CDR3 DNA, CDR3 protein, J gene, D gene, clone size, V gene. The D gene is left open where the match is weak. Clone sizes are given selectively: once, few, many, or a class where the clone is expanded.

DNA: TGTGCCAGCAGCGCTGATGGACAGGTCTATGGCTACACCTTC
CDR3: CASSADGQVYGYTF
J: TRBJ1-2
D: TRBD1
size: few
V: TRBV9

DNA: TGTGCCATCAGTGAGGGGCTACTAGCGGGAGGAACAGATACGCAGTATTTT
CDR3: CAISEGLLAGGTDTQYF
J: TRBJ2-3
D: TRBD2
size: few
V: TRBV10-3

DNA: TGTGCCAGCAGTCCGGCGGACAGGGGCACTGAAGCTTTCTTT
CDR3: CASSPADRGTEAFF
J: TRBJ1-1
D: TRBD1
size: few
V: TRBV6-6

DNA: TGTGCCAGCAGCCCCGGGACTAGCGGGGGCGGGGATACGCAGTATTTT
CDR3: CASSPGTSGGGDTQYF
J: TRBJ2-3
D: TRBD2
size: .
V: TRBV28

DNA: TGTGCCAGCAGAGATCGGGGTCCCGGGGAGCTGTTTTTT
CDR3: CASRDRGPGELFF
J: TRBJ2-2
D: .
size: many
V: TRBV12-3/TRBV12-4

DNA: TGTGCCACCAGCAGAGATGGACTAGCGGACACCTACGAGCAGTACTTC
CDR3: CATSRDGLADTYEQYF
J: TRBJ2-7
D: TRBD2
size: .
V: TRBV15

DNA: TGTGCCAGCAGCTTTCGGGGGGTAGAAGCTTTCTTT
CDR3: CASSFRGVEAFF
J: TRBJ1-1
D: .
size: .
V: TRBV7-9

DNA: TGTGCCAGCAGCTTAAGACCGAATAATTCACCCCTCCACTTT
CDR3: CASSLRPNNSPLHF
J: TRBJ1-6
D: .
size: .
V: TRBV7-3

DNA: TGCGCCAGCAGTTTGGACAGTAGCACAGATACGCAGTATTTT
CDR3: CASSLDSSTDTQYF
J: TRBJ2-3
D: .
size: many
V: TRBV5-1

DNA: TGTGCCAGCAGCCAAGTTAGGGGACTATATAATTCACCCCTCCACTTT
CDR3: CASSQVRGLYNSPLHF
J: TRBJ1-6
D: .
size: .
V: TRBV3-1

DNA: TGCGCCAGCAGTGAGCACAGGGGGGCGAACACTGAAGCTTTCTTT
CDR3: CASSEHRGANTEAFF
J: TRBJ1-1
D: TRBD1
size: few
V: TRBV10-1

DNA: TGTGCCTGGAGTGTAGGGACGAACATACGGGAGCAGTTCTTC
CDR3: CAWSVGTNIREQFF
J: TRBJ2-1
D: .
size: few
V: TRBV30

DNA: TGTGCCACCAGTGGGATCAGGCTAGCGGGCCGCAATGAGCAGTTCTTC
CDR3: CATSGIRLAGRNEQFF
J: TRBJ2-1
D: TRBD2
size: few
V: TRBV24-1

DNA: TGCGCCAGCAGCTTAAGAGGCAGACCCGCTGAGCAGTTCTTC
CDR3: CASSLRGRPAEQFF
J: TRBJ2-1
D: .
size: .
V: TRBV5-1

DNA: TGTGCCAGCAGCTCTCCCGGACGTACTAACTATGGCTACACCTTC
CDR3: CASSSPGRTNYGYTF
J: TRBJ1-2
D: .
size: .
V: TRBV9

DNA: TGTGCCAGCTCACCAAGGGGGGGAAACACTGAAGCTTTCTTT
CDR3: CASSPRGGNTEAFF
J: TRBJ1-1
D: .
size: many
V: TRBV18

DNA: TGCGCCAGCAGTGAGAGGGTAACGAACACCGGGGAGCTGTTTTTT
CDR3: CASSERVTNTGELFF
J: TRBJ2-2
D: .
size: .
V: TRBV10-1

DNA: TGTGCCAGTAACTCCGGGACAGTCTCCAGAAACATTCAGTACTTC
CDR3: CASNSGTVSRNIQYF
J: TRBJ2-4
D: TRBD1
size: .
V: TRBV2

DNA: TGTGCCAGCGTAAGGGGGCCCTACAATGAGCAGTTCTTC
CDR3: CASVRGPYNEQFF
J: TRBJ2-1
D: TRBD1
size: few
V: TRBV2

DNA: TGCGCCAGCAGCCAAGATGGGACCAGGGATGGTTCACCCCTCCACTTT
CDR3: CASSQDGTRDGSPLHF
J: TRBJ1-6
D: .
size: many
V: TRBV4-1

DNA: TGCAGTGCTAGTATAGGGCAGGGCGAGACCCAGTACTTC
CDR3: CSASIGQGETQYF
J: TRBJ2-5
D: .
size: .
V: TRBV20-1

DNA: TGTGCCAGCAGCCAGCGCAATGAGCAGTTCTTC
CDR3: CASSQRNEQFF
J: TRBJ2-1
D: .
size: .
V: TRBV7-2

DNA: TGTGCCACCAGCAGGGGAGGGGGTAATTCACCCCTCCACTTT
CDR3: CATSRGGGNSPLHF
J: TRBJ1-6
D: .
size: few
V: TRBV15

DNA: TGTGCCAGCAGCTTCAGGGTGGGGGAGACCCAGTACTTC
CDR3: CASSFRVGETQYF
J: TRBJ2-5
D: .
size: few
V: TRBV7-9

DNA: TGTGCCAGCAGTGAAGCCCGAGCCTACGAGCAGTACTTC
CDR3: CASSEARAYEQYF
J: TRBJ2-7
D: .
size: .
V: TRBV2

DNA: TGCGCCAGCAGCCCCCAGATCACCCACGAGCAGTACTTC
CDR3: CASSPQITHEQYF
J: TRBJ2-7
D: .
size: many
V: TRBV4-1

DNA: TGTGCCAGCAGTTCGAATCACGGGACGGAGGACGATACGCAGTATTTT
CDR3: CASSSNHGTEDDTQYF
J: TRBJ2-3
D: .
size: many
V: TRBV28

DNA: TGTGCCATCAGTGAGTCTAAGGACAGGGTTGAAAAACTGTTTTTT
CDR3: CAISESKDRVEKLFF
J: TRBJ1-4
D: TRBD1
size: .
V: TRBV10-3

DNA: TGTGCCATCAGTCGGACAGGGGAGGTACAAGAAGCTTTCTTT
CDR3: CAISRTGEVQEAFF
J: TRBJ1-1
D: TRBD1
size: few
V: TRBV10-3

DNA: TGTGACAGCAGTTTAGAAGGGACCGACGGGACCCAGTACTTC
CDR3: CDSSLEGTDGTQYF
J: TRBJ2-5
D: .
size: .
V: TRBV12-3/TRBV12-4

DNA: TGTGCCATCAGGGAGGGACCCTACGAGCAGTACTTC
CDR3: CAIREGPYEQYF
J: TRBJ2-7
D: .
size: many
V: TRBV10-3

DNA: TGTGCCAGCAGCCCGGACAGGGCGGGCCAAGAGACCCAGTACTTC
CDR3: CASSPDRAGQETQYF
J: TRBJ2-5
D: TRBD1
size: .
V: TRBV12-3/TRBV12-4

DNA: TGCAGCGCCTACATGGACAGCAAGAATACGCAGTATTTT
CDR3: CSAYMDSKNTQYF
J: TRBJ2-3
D: .
size: many
V: TRBV29-1

DNA: TGTGCCAGCAGCCCTAGCGGGGGGGCGTACGAGCAGTACTTC
CDR3: CASSPSGGAYEQYF
J: TRBJ2-7
D: TRBD2
size: many
V: TRBV7-9

DNA: TGTGCCAGTAGTATAGGTAGCGGAAATTCCTACGAGCAGTACTTC
CDR3: CASSIGSGNSYEQYF
J: TRBJ2-7
D: .
size: few
V: TRBV19

DNA: TGTGCCAGCTCACCACCGGGGGGAGTGAACACTGAAGCTTTCTTT
CDR3: CASSPPGGVNTEAFF
J: TRBJ1-1
D: .
size: .
V: TRBV18

DNA: TGCAGCGTCGCTGCTAGCGGGCCCCCCTACGAGCAGTACTTC
CDR3: CSVAASGPPYEQYF
J: TRBJ2-7
D: TRBD2
size: few
V: TRBV29-1

DNA: TGCAGCGTTGATACAGGCCAAGAGACCCAGTACTTC
CDR3: CSVDTGQETQYF
J: TRBJ2-5
D: .
size: .
V: TRBV29-1

DNA: TGTGCCAGCAGTCTGCTCAGGGAATACGAGCAGTACTTC
CDR3: CASSLLREYEQYF
J: TRBJ2-7
D: .
size: few
V: TRBV6-1

DNA: TGCAGCGTTGAAGTGGGGGTGTACTACGAGCAGTACTTC
CDR3: CSVEVGVYYEQYF
J: TRBJ2-7
D: .
size: .
V: TRBV29-1

DNA: TGCAGTGCTAGAGTACCAGGGACACTCGGCGAGCAGTACTTC
CDR3: CSARVPGTLGEQYF
J: TRBJ2-7
D: .
size: .
V: TRBV20-1

DNA: TGTGCCAGCAGCATAGCGGACTTAGGTAGAAGGGAGCTGTTTTTT
CDR3: CASSIADLGRRELFF
J: TRBJ2-2
D: .
size: many
V: TRBV7-3

DNA: TGTGCCAGCAGTGCCAGGACCTATGGCTACACCTTC
CDR3: CASSARTYGYTF
J: TRBJ1-2
D: .
size: few
V: TRBV6-1

DNA: TGTGCCAGCAGTTTAGATGAAAAACTGTTTTTT
CDR3: CASSLDEKLFF
J: TRBJ1-4
D: .
size: .
V: TRBV28

DNA: TGTGCCACCAGCAGAGATATGGACGGGGGGCCCCAAGAGACCCAGTACTTC
CDR3: CATSRDMDGGPQETQYF
J: TRBJ2-5
D: .
size: .
V: TRBV15

DNA: TGTGCCAGCAGCTTAGGAGCGGGAGGCTCCTACAATGAGCAGTTCTTC
CDR3: CASSLGAGGSYNEQFF
J: TRBJ2-1
D: TRBD2
size: many
V: TRBV11-2

DNA: TGTGCCAGCAGTTTAGCGGGACTAGCGGTTGAGCAGTTCTTC
CDR3: CASSLAGLAVEQFF
J: TRBJ2-1
D: TRBD2
size: .
V: TRBV12-3/TRBV12-4

DNA: TGCAGCGCCCCCAATGAGCAGTTCTTC
CDR3: CSAPNEQFF
J: TRBJ2-1
D: .
size: .
V: TRBV29-1

DNA: TGTGCCAGCAGCTCGAGGACTAGCGGGCCTCAGTACTTC
CDR3: CASSSRTSGPQYF
J: TRBJ2-4
D: TRBD2
size: .
V: TRBV11-3